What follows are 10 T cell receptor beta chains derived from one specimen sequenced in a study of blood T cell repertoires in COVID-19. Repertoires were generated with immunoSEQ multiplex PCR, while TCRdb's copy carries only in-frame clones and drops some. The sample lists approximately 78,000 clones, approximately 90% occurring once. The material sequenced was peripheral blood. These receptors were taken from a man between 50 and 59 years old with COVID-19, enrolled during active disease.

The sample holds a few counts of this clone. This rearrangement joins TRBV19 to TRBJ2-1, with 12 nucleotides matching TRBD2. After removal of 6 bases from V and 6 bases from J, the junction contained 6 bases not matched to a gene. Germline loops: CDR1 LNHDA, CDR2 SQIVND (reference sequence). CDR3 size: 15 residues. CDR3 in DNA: TGTGCCAGTAGCGCGACTAGCGGGAGAGGCAATGAGCAGTTCTTC. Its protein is CASSATSGRGNEQFF.

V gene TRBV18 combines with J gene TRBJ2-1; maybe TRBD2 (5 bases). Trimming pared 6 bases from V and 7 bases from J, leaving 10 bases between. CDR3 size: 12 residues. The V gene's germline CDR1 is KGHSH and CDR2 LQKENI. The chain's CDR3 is CASSPSFNEQFF. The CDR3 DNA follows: TGTGCCAGCTCCCCTAGCTTTAATGAGCAGTTCTTC.

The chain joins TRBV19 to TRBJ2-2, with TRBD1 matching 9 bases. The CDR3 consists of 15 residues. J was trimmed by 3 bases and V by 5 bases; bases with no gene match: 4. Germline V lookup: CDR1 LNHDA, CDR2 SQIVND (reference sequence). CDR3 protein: CASSGGQGHTGELFF. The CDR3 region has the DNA TGTGCCAGTAGTGGGGGACAGGGTCACACCGGGGAGCTGTTTTTT. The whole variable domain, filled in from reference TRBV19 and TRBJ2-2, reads DGGITQSPKYLFRKEGQNVTLSCEQNLNHDAMYWYRQDPGQGLRLIYYSQIVNDFQKGDIAEGYSVSREKKESFPLTVTSAQKNPTAFYLCASSGGQGHTGELFFGEGSRLTVL.

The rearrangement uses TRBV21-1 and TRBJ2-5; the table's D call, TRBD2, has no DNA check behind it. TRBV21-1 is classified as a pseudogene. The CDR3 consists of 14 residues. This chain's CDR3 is CASNPGTGGETQYF. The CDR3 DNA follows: TGTGCCAGCAACCCCGGGACTGGGGGGGAGACCCAGTACTTC.

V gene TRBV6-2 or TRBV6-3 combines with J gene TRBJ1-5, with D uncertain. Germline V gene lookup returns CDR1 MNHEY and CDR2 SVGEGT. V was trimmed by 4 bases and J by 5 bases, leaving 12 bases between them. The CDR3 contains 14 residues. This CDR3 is CASSSSPGDQPQHF. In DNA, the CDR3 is TGTGCCAGCAGTTCCTCCCCCGGGGATCAGCCCCAGCATTTT.

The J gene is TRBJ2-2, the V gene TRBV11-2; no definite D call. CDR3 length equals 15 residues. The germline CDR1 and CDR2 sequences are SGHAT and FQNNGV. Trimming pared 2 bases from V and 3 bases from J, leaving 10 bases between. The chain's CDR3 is CASSLTAYDTGELFF. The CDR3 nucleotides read TGTGCCAGCAGCTTAACTGCTTACGACACCGGGGAGCTGTTTTTT.

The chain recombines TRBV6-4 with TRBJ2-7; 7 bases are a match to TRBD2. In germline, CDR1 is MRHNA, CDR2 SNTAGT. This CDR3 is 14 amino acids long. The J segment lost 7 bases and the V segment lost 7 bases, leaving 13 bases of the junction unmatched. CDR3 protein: CASTDGQRDGEQYV. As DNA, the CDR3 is TGTGCCAGCACCGACGGCCAGCGGGACGGTGAGCAGTACGTC.

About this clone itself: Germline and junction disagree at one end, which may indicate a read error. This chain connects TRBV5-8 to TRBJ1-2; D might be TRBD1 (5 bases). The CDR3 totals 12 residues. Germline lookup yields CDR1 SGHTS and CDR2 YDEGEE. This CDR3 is CASSPRLTAAGF. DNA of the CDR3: TGTGCCAGCAGCCCGCGCCTGACAGCAGCCGGCTTC.

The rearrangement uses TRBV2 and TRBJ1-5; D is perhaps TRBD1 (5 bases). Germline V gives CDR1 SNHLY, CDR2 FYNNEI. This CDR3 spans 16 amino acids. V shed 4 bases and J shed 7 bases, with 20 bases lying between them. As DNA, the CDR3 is TGTGCCAGCAGTGGGTGGGCCAGGGAAGTCAAACAGCCCCAGCATTTT. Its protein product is CASSGWAREVKQPQHF.

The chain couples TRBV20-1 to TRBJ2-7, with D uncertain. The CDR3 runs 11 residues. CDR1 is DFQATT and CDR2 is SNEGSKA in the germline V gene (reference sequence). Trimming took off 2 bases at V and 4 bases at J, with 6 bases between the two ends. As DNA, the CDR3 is TGCAGTGCTAGATCCGGGTACGAGCAGTACTTC. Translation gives CSARSGYEQYF.